Presented here are 25 T cell receptor beta chains from one specimen sequenced in a study of response to subunit inactivated influenza vaccine. From the RT-PCR reads, TCRdb called clonotypes with MiXCR, one entry per CDR3 protein. The sample comprises fewer than 550,000 distinct CDR3 sequences, around 25% of which are singletons, and approximately 2% rests with the top ten. This sample comprised CD4+ T cells sorted from PBMCs, obtained 5 days after vaccination. The receptor set was obtained from a man between 50 and 59 years old who received an inactivated influenza vaccine.

The rearrangement uses TRBV6-1 and TRBJ1-4, with TRBD1 matching over 7 bases. This CDR3 has 15 residues. Germline-derived CDR1 and CDR2 are MNHNS and SASEGT. The V and J ends lost 6 bases and 6 bases, in that order; junction bases with no gene match: 10. The CDR3 region has the DNA TGTGCCAGCAGCTGGGCACAGGGGAAGGATGAAAAACTGTTTTTT. Translating it yields CASSWAQGKDEKLFF.

This clonotype was recorded a few times. The chain combines TRBV6-4 with TRBJ2-1, with D perhaps given as TRBD1 or TRBD2 (6 bases each). CDR3 size: 15 residues. The germline V and J ends were trimmed by 5 bases and 2 bases, with 13 bases remaining between them. Germline-derived CDR1 and CDR2 are MRHNA and SNTAGT. As DNA, the CDR3 is TGTGCCAGCAGTAGAAGGGGGGAGACCTACAATGAGCAGTTCTTC. Translating gives CASSRRGETYNEQFF.

The V call is TRBV5-1, the J call TRBJ2-2; D is unclear. CDR1 is SGHRS, CDR2 YFSETQ, per germline. CDR3 length equals 16 residues. Trimming removed 0 bases at V and 1 base at J, with 10 bases between. CDR3: CASSLEAVGNTGELFF. The CDR3 DNA reads TGCGCCAGCAGCTTGGAGGCGGTAGGGAACACCGGGGAGCTGTTTTTT.

This chain connects TRBV20-1 to TRBJ2-5, with TRBD2 identical over 9 bases. The V gene's germline CDR1 is DFQATT and CDR2 SNEGSKA (reference sequence). V was clipped by 6 bases and J by 1 base; unmatched bases: 6. The CDR3 is 14 amino acids. The CDR3 here is CSALAGPPQETQYF. DNA for the CDR3: TGCAGTGCGCTAGCGGGGCCCCCCCAAGAGACCCAGTACTTC.

The V gene is TRBV5-6, the J gene TRBJ2-5; 10 nucleotides agree with TRBD2. Germline assignment: CDR1 SGHDT and CDR2 YYEEEE. The V segment lost 4 bases and the J segment 8 bases; nucleotides outside the gene matches: 8. The CDR3 is 14 residues long. CDR3 coding DNA: TGTGCCAGCAGCCCCGGGCTAGCGGGAGTAACCCAGTACTTC. As protein: CASSPGLAGVTQYF.

This clonotype has more than one count but fewer than ten. The chain is built from TRBV3-1 and TRBJ2-7; no firm D call. CDR1 is LGHDT, CDR2 YNNKEL, per germline (reference sequence). This CDR3 has 12 amino acids. The V and J ends lost 3 bases and 6 bases respectively, with 9 bases between them. The CDR3 region is CASSHRAGEQYF. The CDR3 bases are TGTGCCAGCAGCCATAGGGCTGGCGAGCAGTACTTC.

V and J are TRBV7-2 and TRBJ1-1; D not certain. V was trimmed by 7 bases and J by 0 bases, leaving 6 bases between them. Germline CDR1 SGHTA, CDR2 FQGNSA. CDR3 size: 12 residues. The CDR3 DNA is TGTGCCAGCACCAAGATGAACACTGAAGCTTTCTTT. Translation: CASTKMNTEAFF.

This clonotype was recorded many times. The chain joins TRBV4-2 to TRBJ2-3; 10 bases align to TRBD2. Losses at the gene ends were 1 base for V and 7 bases for J; bases not matched to a gene: 8. This CDR3 has 16 residues. CDR1 and CDR2 from the germline V gene are LGHNA and YNFKEQ. The DNA of the CDR3 is TGTGCCAGCAGCCAAGTAAGCGGGGGGGCCTCTCATACGCAGTATTTT. Translating it yields CASSQVSGGASHTQYF.

This clonotype has only a few counts. This chain uses TRBV4-2 with TRBJ2-3; 9 nucleotides match TRBD2. J lost 0 bases, V lost 1 base, and 5 bases had no gene match. The germline gives CDR1 LGHNA, CDR2 YNFKEQ. The CDR3 runs 17 residues. The CDR3 spells CASSQAWAGGSTDTQYF. Written as DNA, the CDR3 is TGTGCCAGCAGCCAAGCGTGGGCGGGAGGGAGCACAGATACGCAGTATTTT.

This chain joins TRBV15 and TRBJ2-5; D is possibly TRBD1 (7 bases). Germline CDR1 LNHNV, CDR2 YYDKDF (reference sequence). The V end lost 0 bases, the J end lost 5 bases, and 13 bases lay between the germline ends. The CDR3 has 15 residues. In DNA form, the CDR3 reads TGTGCCACCAGCAGAGATCAGGGGGGCAAGGAGACCCAGTACTTC. This gives the protein CATSRDQGGKETQYF.

This clonotype was detected ten times or more. This chain joins TRBV4-3 and TRBJ2-1; possible D gene TRBD2, 6 bases. The CDR3 spans 17 residues. The V and J ends lost 0 bases and 6 bases respectively, with 18 bases between them. Germline V gene sequence: CDR1 LGHNA, CDR2 YSLEER. CDR3 residues: CASSQDRFGRGSNEQFF. The CDR3 DNA reads TGCGCCAGCAGCCAAGATAGATTTGGGCGGGGATCCAATGAGCAGTTCTTC.

This rearrangement joins TRBV6-1 to TRBJ2-3, with D unresolved. This CDR3 comprises 15 residues. The germline V gene has CDR1 MNHNS and CDR2 SASEGT. V was clipped by 0 bases and J by 3 bases, with 10 bases between them. The CDR3 loop is CASSEAPPGTDTQYF. The DNA of the CDR3 is TGTGCCAGCAGTGAAGCTCCGCCAGGAACAGATACGCAGTATTTT.

This clonotype was recorded many times. The chain carries TRBV5-1 and TRBJ2-1; TRBD2 is a possible D gene (5 bases). The length of the CDR3 is 11 residues. Germline assignment: CDR1 SGHRS and CDR2 YFSETQ. Trimming removed 5 bases at V and 7 bases at J, with 7 bases between. In DNA form, the CDR3 reads TGCGCCAGCAGGTCGGGGAATGAGCAGTTCTTC. As protein: CASRSGNEQFF.

The chain is built from TRBV29-1 and TRBJ2-1; D remains ambiguous. The length of the CDR3 is 11 residues. Trimming took off 5 bases at V and 16 bases at J, with 18 bases between the two ends. The germline V gene encodes CDR1 SQVTM and CDR2 ANQGSEA. CDR3 nucleotide sequence: TGCAGCGTTCGGACCGGTCTTGAACCTTTCTTC. The encoded protein is CSVRTGLEPFF.

This chain links TRBV28 with TRBJ2-5; D is tentatively TRBD1 or TRBD2 (6 bases each). Trimming stripped 5 bases from V and 5 bases from J, with 18 bases between. The CDR3 is 15 residues long. CDR1 and CDR2 from the germline V gene are MDHEN and SYDVKM. The CDR3 region is CASSGARGLAETQYF. CDR3 DNA: TGTGCCAGCAGTGGGGCACGGGGGCTGGCGGAGACCCAGTACTTC. The whole variable domain, remainder taken from reference TRBV28 and TRBJ2-5, is DVKVTQSSRYLVKRTGEKVFLECVQDMDHENMFWYRQDPGLGLRLIYFSYDVKMKEKGDIPEGYSVSREKKERFSLILESASTNQTSMYLCASSGARGLAETQYFGPGTRLLVL.

This clonotype was detected a few times. The chain uses TRBV25-1 and TRBJ2-3; a possible D gene is TRBD2 (6 bases). This CDR3 spans 16 amino acids. Germline loops: CDR1 MGHDK, CDR2 SYGVNS. Between the trimmed V and J ends, which lost 1 base and 2 bases, there was a span of 13 bases. The chain's CDR3 is CASSELVSGYTDTQYF. In nucleotides, the CDR3 is TGTGCCAGCAGTGAATTGGTTAGCGGATACACAGATACGCAGTATTTT.

This chain joins TRBV20-1 and TRBJ2-7; 11 bases are shared with TRBD2. V lost 1 base, J lost 2 bases, and 1 base stayed unmatched. This CDR3 is built from 14 residues. From germline, CDR1 is DFQATT and CDR2 SNEGSKA (reference sequence). CDR3 coding DNA: TGCAGTGCTAGAGTAGCGGGAGGGCCCTACGAGCAGTACTTC. The encoded protein is CSARVAGGPYEQYF.

The rearrangement joins TRBV5-8 to TRBJ2-1; a weak D match, TRBD1 (6 bases). There are 17 residues in the CDR3. In germline, CDR1 is SGHTS, CDR2 YDEGEE. The V end lost 1 base, the J end lost 0 bases, and 14 bases lay between the germline ends. The CDR3 DNA reads as TGTGCCAGCAGCTTGTTCAAGGGGGTTAGCTCCTACAATGAGCAGTTCTTC. Translation: CASSLFKGVSSYNEQFF.

The chain links TRBV12-3 or TRBV12-4 to TRBJ1-6; D is perhaps TRBD1 (5 bases). V was trimmed by 3 bases and J by 3 bases, leaving 9 bases between them. This CDR3 has 15 amino acids. The CDR3, as DNA: TGTGCCAGCAGTTTTTCCGGGGGCTATAATTCACCCCTCCACTTT. Its translation: CASSFSGGYNSPLHF.

There are a few counts of this clonotype. V usage is TRBV5-1 and J usage is TRBJ2-3, with D hard to call. Per germline, CDR1 SGHRS and CDR2 YFSETQ. The CDR3 is made up of 13 amino acids. V was cut by 6 bases and J by 6 bases, with 14 bases left in between. The CDR3 reads CASKDVLSDTQYF. The CDR3 nucleotides read TGCGCCAGCAAGGATGTCCTTTCGGATACGCAGTATTTT.

This clonotype was counted between two and nine times. The chain links TRBV6-5 to TRBJ1-2, with 7 bases fitting TRBD1. This CDR3 has 15 amino acids. Germline values: CDR1 MNHEY, CDR2 SVGAGI. V dropped 0 bases and J dropped 4; count of bases not matched to a gene: 5. The CDR3 coding sequence is TGTGCCAGCAGTTACTCGTTTCAGGGGGGCTATGGCTACACCTTC. Protein: CASSYSFQGGYGYTF.

The V and J genes are TRBV15 and TRBJ2-3, with a weak D call TRBD2 (5 bases). The V and J ends lost 0 bases and 4 bases respectively, with 23 bases between them. Germline assignment: CDR1 LNHNV and CDR2 YYDKDF (reference sequence). The CDR3 spans 19 residues. The CDR3 sequence is CATSRDRGSARAAPDTQYF. CDR3 in DNA: TGTGCCACCAGCAGAGATCGGGGATCGGCTAGGGCGGCCCCAGATACGCAGTATTTT.

The rearrangement uses TRBV18 and TRBJ1-6; D is possibly TRBD1 (5 bases). Trimming shortened V by 4 bases and J by 9 bases, and 16 bases separated the two germline ends. The germline gives CDR1 KGHSH, CDR2 LQKENI. This CDR3 is 15 amino acids long. The CDR3 region has the DNA TGTGCCAGCTCACAGGGGCCGGGAATCGGTTCACCCCTCCACTTT. Protein sequence: CASSQGPGIGSPLHF.

J is TRBJ2-2 and V is TRBV12-3 or TRBV12-4, with D perhaps being TRBD1 or TRBD2 (5 bases each). V dropped 4 bases and J dropped 10 bases, with 13 bases sitting between them. CDR3 size: 13 residues. The CDR3, as DNA: TGTGCCAGCAGTTGGTCTGTGGGGGTGGAGCTGTTTTTT. Its protein is CASSWSVGVELFF.

The rearrangement links TRBV5-6 to TRBJ2-4; D possibly corresponds to TRBD1 (5 bases). Germline CDR1 SGHDT, CDR2 YYEEEE. V lost 4 bases to trimming and J lost 9 bases, with 14 bases between them. The CDR3 sequence is 13 residues long. This chain's CDR3 is CASSVAGFGIQYF. The CDR3 coding sequence is TGTGCCAGCAGCGTGGCAGGGTTCGGCATTCAGTACTTC.